Below, one T cell receptor beta chain is given with its context. Mouse germline and gene names are used. Read data end 4 residues before the CDR3 end; the end is taken from the germline J gene. The sample belongs to a study of CD8+ T cells in alopecia areata. RNA, once extracted, was reverse transcribed into cDNA for use as the sequencing template. Measured with immunoSEQ multiplex PCR; TCRdb has only the in-frame clones, and not every one. Listed for the sample are around 100,000 clones, none seen a single time. This CDR3 comprises 14 residues. With V trimmed by 5 bases and J by 4 bases, 5 bases remained unmatched. From germline, CDR1 is NNHDY and CDR2 SYVADS.

Source material: lesional skin. This TCR came from a C3H/HeJ mouse with alopecia areata. This strain has MHC haplotype H2-k. The V and J genes are TRBV13-3 and TRBJ1-2; 10 positions agree with TRBD1. The CDR3 bases that were read are TGTGCCAGCAGGACAGGGGGCGCGGGCTCC. Protein sequence: CASRTGGAGS. The entire CDR3 is CASRTGGAGSDYTF.